This TCR beta chain was obtained from a study of PD-1 blockade in classical Hodgkin lymphoma (dated by TCRdb to 2020 to 2021). Notes on the research overall: Nivolumab dosing was 3 mg/kg intravenously every 2 weeks, continuing until either disease progression or unacceptable toxicity. The study used TCR beta sequencing and CyTOF to define a peripheral blood immune signature of response to PD-1 blockade in classical Hodgkin lymphoma.

Results and caveats for the whole study, not just this receptor: Trial patients achieving complete response had baseline diversity similar to newly diagnosed patients, whereas partial responders and progressors had significantly lower diversity. The study covered only a single clinical trial cohort, and the causes of the repertoire differences, possibly disease activity or prior therapy, were still not defined. Diversity was lower in patients who began nivolumab less than 1 year after ASCT, so these patients were left out of later analyses to avoid confounding by immune reconstitution. CD4+ but not CD8+ TCR diversity rose significantly by C4D1 (p=0.0027 vs p=0.16), most apparent in complete responders (p=0.02). Newly diagnosed patients were reported to have lower baseline TCR diversity than healthy donors, and relapsed/refractory patients were reported to have lower baseline TCR diversity still.

Genomic DNA was extracted with the Qiagen DNeasy kit from unsorted PBMCs and from negatively selected CD4+ and CD8+ fractions. Amplification of TCR beta CDR3 regions was done by immunoSEQ multiplex PCR with primers that anneal to V and J segments. A synthetic immune receptor repertoire was used to minimize amplification bias, and remaining bias was computationally removed after sequencing. The authors' analysis ran thus. Custom Python scripts were used to quantify repertoire diversity as the Shannon entropy index. Unsorted, CD4+ and CD8+ repertoires were analyzed separately, except for combined analyses in which CD4+ and CD8+ sequences were merged in silico. A clone was considered expanded if an increase in frequency of at least 2-fold after treatment relative to C1D1 was found, and a pseudocount of 0.5 was applied to clones undetected at baseline. Singleton clones were defined as clones with 0 or 1 copy at C1D1, and non-singleton clones were defined as clones with 2 or more copies. Clones expanded in unsorted samples were labelled as CD4+, CD8+ or unknown by matching protein sequences in sorted samples from the same patient. Wilcoxon tests on paired samples were used to test diversity changes from C1D1 to C4D1. This is the immuneACCESS table as TCRdb keeps it, with only in-frame sequences that have V and J called. A part of the clones is gone; compared with another copy, unresolved V genes explain less than half, and the rest is unexplained. Clone size and V and J calls were adopted from that table, with D and trimming inferred from the DNA. The sample data list some 4,000 clones, and around 66% of these were observed just once. The ten largest clones capture approximately 9.5% of the sample.

The time point label here, explained by the study, means: cycle 2 day 1 (C2D1) of nivolumab. Every trial patient had relapsed following autologous stem cell transplantation, and prior brentuximab vedotin exposure was what differed among cohorts A, B and C. A total of over 55 patients with relapsed/refractory classical Hodgkin lymphoma made up the trial cohort, and each patient's best overall response was complete response, partial response or progressive disease. Single-agent nivolumab was administered to trial patients in the multi-cohort phase II CheckMate 205 trial. An independent review committee assessed best overall response using the 2007 International Working Group response criteria. Trial PBMCs were obtained immediately prior to nivolumab initiation (C1D1) and on therapy at cycle 2 day 1 and cycle 4 day 1. After peripheral blood was drawn into 8 mL Vacutainer Cell Preparation Tubes, PBMCs were isolated by centrifugation and then cryopreserved.

With respect to this clone: The target of this receptor is not known. The sample holds no much larger clone one base away, and base qualities are not on file.

Trimming at the junction amounts to 5 bases on V and 4 bases on J, and the germline ends lie 14 bases apart. For CDR1 and CDR2, the germline V gene lists SNHLY and FYNNEI. Measured from the cysteine to the phenylalanine, the CDR3 is 14 residues long. The CDR3 DNA has 42 bases and is translated from base 1. The sequence derives from a human donor with classical Hodgkin lymphoma. The rearrangement combines TRBV2 with TRBJ2-5, and possibly TRBD2, on 6 matching bases. Material: peripheral blood mononuclear cells (PBMCs), obtained before the second cycle of nivolumab. The nucleotides are TGTGCCAGCAGTTCGGTGGGGGGAGGAGAGACCCAGTACTTC. Its protein product is CASSSVGGGETQYF.